Sequencing of this T cell receptor beta chain was carried out in a study of blood T cells in healthy people across ages. Broader study findings: TCR beta diversity correlated strongly with naive T cell percentage.

With respect to this clonotype: Its matching antigen is unknown.

Each sample used at least 6 million PBMCs. Germline V gene lookup returns CDR1 SNHLY and CDR2 FYNNEI. V lost 4 bases and J lost 6; bases outside the gene matches: 15. The CDR3 is 17 amino acids. Alongside a J-beta primer mix, a sample-barcoded 5' primer served in a second PCR lasting roughly 7 to 11 cycles. TCRdb analysed the 5' RACE reads with MiXCR anew, one entry per CDR3 protein. The data show about 1.4 million distinct CDR3 sequences, with 55% to 75% seen just once and over 5.5% held by the top ten. The V gene is TRBV2, the J gene TRBJ2-4; 7 bases match TRBD1. The receptor's source is a man between 18 and 29 years old in good health. The sequenced sample was blood. The CDR3 DNA reads TGTGCCAGCAGTGCACTCCCCCCGGGACAGATAACAAACATTCAGTACTTC. Its protein is CASSALPPGQITNIQYF.